This TCR beta chain was identified during a study of blood T cell repertoires in COVID-19. Looking at the study overall: Samples of COVID-19 (acute and convalescent) were obtained from the United States, Italy and Spain. Sample material is recorded as cDNA or gDNA derived from T cells, B-cell-depleted T cells, or PBMCs.

Study processing details: The authors estimated nucleated cell counts from reference gene primer amplification. Some clones are missing from TCRdb's copy, which holds only in-frame ones; the method was immunoSEQ multiplex PCR. The D gene and trimming were derived from the DNA, and the V and J assignments and clone size from that table. The sample comprises about 210,000 clones, around 88% of which are singletons, and 7% to 10% rests with the top ten. This CDR3 spans 14 amino acids. With 8 bases removed from V and 5 bases from J, the gap between germline ends came to 15 bases. Germline V gene lookup returns CDR1 MNHEY and CDR2 SVGAGI.

This chain links TRBV6-5 with TRBJ2-2, with D possibly TRBD1 on 5 matching bases. This TCR derives from a woman aged 45 to 65 with acute or convalescent COVID-19. Sequenced sample: peripheral blood. The CDR3 coding sequence is TGTGCCAGCCAAAGGGAAGGGGAAACCGGGGAGCTGTTTTTT. This encodes CASQREGETGELFF.